Sequencing of this TCR beta chain was carried out in a study of blood T cell repertoires in COVID-19. Looking at the study overall: Spain, Italy and the United States supplied samples that represented acute and convalescent COVID-19. In each case, the material was cDNA or gDNA derived from T cells, B-cell-depleted T cells, or PBMCs.

Methods used by the authors: Reference gene primer amplification yielded estimated nucleated cell counts. Some clones are missing from TCRdb's copy, which holds only in-frame ones; the method was immunoSEQ multiplex PCR. The V and J calls and the clone size are those of that table, but D and trimming were determined from the DNA. The top ten clones hold approximately 15% of a sample with about 37,000 clones, approximately 80% of them seen once. With 4 bases removed from V and 5 bases from J, the gap between germline ends came to 14 bases. CDR1 is LGHDT, CDR2 YNNKEL, per germline (reference sequence). This CDR3 contains 14 residues.

The J gene is TRBJ2-5, the V gene TRBV3-1 (or the pseudogene TRBV3-2), with D perhaps matching TRBD2 (6 bases). Sequencing was carried out using peripheral blood. This receptor was obtained from an older woman with acute or convalescent COVID-19. CDR3 region: CASSPDNGRETQYF. The CDR3 bases are TGTGCCAGCAGCCCGGATAATGGGAGGGAGACCCAGTACTTC.